This TCR beta chain was captured by sequencing in a study of T cell responses to AZD1222 COVID-19 vaccine. General study findings and limits: There were vaccine-associated CD4 TCRs across spike, dominant at 160-218 and 743-854.

The method was immunoSEQ multiplex PCR; TCRdb's version includes in-frame clones alone and lacks a portion of them. The sample yields fewer than 120,000 clones, roughly 92% seen once. As concerns this clone: The antigen is not known.

V gave up 6 bases and J gave up 5 bases, with 17 bases separating them. There are 15 residues in the CDR3. Germline-derived CDR1 and CDR2 are MDHEN and SYDVKM. This sequence was found in an adult in good health. V and J are TRBV28 and TRBJ2-1; D gene unclear. Sequenced material: peripheral blood, taken on day 0 of AZD1222 vaccination. CDR3 nucleotides: TGTGCCAGCAGCGCGATGGTGACGTCCAACAATGAGCAGTTCTTC. This translates into CASSAMVTSNNEQFF.